This T cell receptor (beta chain) appears in the sequencing data of a study of beta chain features in type 1 diabetes. Overall study findings and caveats: TCRB CDR3s were moderately but significantly shorter in Type 1 diabetes patients in all four CD4+ subsets. Naive, central memory and Treg TCRB repertoires seemed to resemble each other more closely in patients than they did in healthy donors.

Reverse transcribing all isolated RNA meant expressed TCRB transcripts were sequenced. Here immunoSEQ multiplex PCR was the method, and the copy in TCRdb shows in-frame clones only, minus some. Here the sample spans 640,000 or so clones, more than 12% being singletons. This clone has just a few counts. Its target is unknown. The receptor was derived from a man between 18 and 29 years old with type 1 diabetes. The sequenced material came from naive CD4+ T cells from blood.

CDR3 region: CASRTFLGAFF. In DNA form, the CDR3 reads TGTGCCAGCAGGACGTTCTTGGGGGCTTTCTTT. This chain connects TRBV2 to TRBJ1-1; D uncertain. Per germline, CDR1 SNHLY and CDR2 FYNNEI. The CDR3 has 11 residues. Deletions cut 6 bases from V and 11 bases from J, with 13 bases between. Full variable domain (outside the CDR3, taken from reference TRBV2 and TRBJ1-1): EPEVTQTPSHQVTQMGQEVILRCVPISNHLYFYWYRQILGQKVEFLVSFYNNEISEKSEIFDDQFSVERPDGSNFTLKIRSTKLEDSAMYFCASRTFLGAFFGQGTRLTVV.